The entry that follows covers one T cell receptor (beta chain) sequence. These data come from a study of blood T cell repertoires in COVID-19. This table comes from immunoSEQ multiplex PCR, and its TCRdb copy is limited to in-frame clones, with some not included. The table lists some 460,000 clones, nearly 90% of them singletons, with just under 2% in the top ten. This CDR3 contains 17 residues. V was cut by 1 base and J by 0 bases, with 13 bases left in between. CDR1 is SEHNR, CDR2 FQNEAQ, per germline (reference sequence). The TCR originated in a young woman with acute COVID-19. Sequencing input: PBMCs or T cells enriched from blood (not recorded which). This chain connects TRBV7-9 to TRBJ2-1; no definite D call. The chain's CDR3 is CASSLDQETYSYNEQFF. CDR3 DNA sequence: TGTGCCAGCAGCTTAGACCAGGAAACGTACTCCTACAATGAGCAGTTCTTC.